The 15 T cell receptor beta chains listed next were all sequenced from one sample in a study of T cells in Graves' hyperthyroidism and ophthalmopathy. Regions amplified from RNA transcripts were the TCR beta CDR3 regions. The primer set for the first-round RT-PCR of the TCR CDR3 was HTBI. From the multiplex PCR reads, TCRdb called clonotypes with MiXCR, one entry per CDR3 protein. The sample includes around 450,000 distinct CDR3 sequences, about a sixth seen only once; the top ten take about 7.7%. Sequenced material: blood. These receptors originate from a young woman with Graves' hyperthyroidism.

About this clonotype itself: Its ends do not fully match the called genes, so a read error is possible. J is TRBJ2-1 and V is TRBV7-7, with 15 bases lining up with TRBD2. The CDR3 has 16 residues. Germline assignment: CDR1 SSHAT and CDR2 FNYEAQ (reference sequence). CDR3 in DNA: TGTGCTAGCAGCCCACGGACTAGCGGGGGGGCCAATGAGCAGTTCTTC. Protein product: CASSPRTSGGANEQFF.

This clonotype appeared a few times. The rearrangement links TRBV7-9 to TRBJ2-7; TRBD1 matches at 9 bases. The germline CDR1 and CDR2 sequences are SEHNR and FQNEAQ (reference sequence). This CDR3 region has 15 residues. Unmatched junction bases numbered 5, after V lost 3 bases and J lost 2 bases. CDR3 loop: CASSFGQGQTYEQYF. CDR3 in DNA: TGTGCCAGCAGCTTCGGACAGGGGCAGACCTACGAGCAGTACTTC.

This clonotype was recorded many times. The rearrangement joins TRBV5-1 to TRBJ2-3; TRBD1 matches 7 bases. The V gene end was trimmed by 5 bases and the J gene end by 9 bases; junction bases not matched to a gene: 9. Germline V lookup: CDR1 SGHRS, CDR2 YFSETQ. The length of the CDR3 is 13 residues. The CDR3 sequence: CASRPDLDRTQYF. The CDR3 DNA reads TGCGCCAGCAGGCCGGACCTGGACAGGACGCAGTATTTT.

This clonotype appeared a few times. V gene TRBV4-1 combines with J gene TRBJ2-7; no reliable D call. From germline, CDR1 is MGHRA and CDR2 YSYEKL. The CDR3 runs 13 residues. V dropped 3 bases and J dropped 2 bases, with 8 bases sitting between them. The CDR3 DNA sequence: TGCGCCAGCAGCCATTCCAGAGCCTACGAGCAGTACTTC. Protein: CASSHSRAYEQYF.

Ten or more counts support this clonotype. This rearrangement joins TRBV20-1 to TRBJ1-4, with 10 bases lining up with TRBD1. The CDR3 contains 16 residues. The junction had 11 bases not matched to a gene; V was cut back by 3 bases and J by 7 bases. Per the germline V gene, CDR1 is DFQATT and CDR2 is SNEGSKA (reference sequence). The CDR3 nucleotides read TGCAGTGCTAGGAACGCCGGGACAGGGGAGGGTGAAAAACTGTTTTTT. Translated, it gives CSARNAGTGEGEKLFF.

Only a few counts were recorded for this clonotype. The chain links TRBV11-2 to TRBJ2-5, with 11 bases identical to TRBD2. With V trimmed by 1 base and J by 7 bases, 11 bases remained unmatched. The CDR3 sequence is 17 residues long. Germline V CDR1 and CDR2: SGHAT, FQNNGV. The CDR3: CASSLGTLAGAGGTQYF. In nucleotides, the CDR3 is TGTGCCAGCAGCTTAGGCACACTAGCGGGGGCGGGGGGGACCCAGTACTTC.

This clonotype was picked up many times. The V call is TRBV2, the J call TRBJ2-3; 8 nucleotides match TRBD1. CDR3 size: 15 residues. Germline V CDR1 and CDR2: SNHLY, FYNNEI. The V segment lost 7 bases and the J segment 5 bases; nucleotides outside the gene matches: 11. The CDR3 region has the DNA TGTGCCAGCAATGGGGGCAGGGGGCGAGGAGATACGCAGTATTTT. Translation: CASNGGRGRGDTQYF.

The rearrangement joins TRBV10-3 to TRBJ2-2; D remains unclear. V was clipped by 2 bases and J by 0 bases, with 7 bases between them. This CDR3 is 15 amino acids long. Germline V lookup: CDR1 ENHRY, CDR2 SYGVKD. This CDR3 is CAISERSSNTGELFF. The CDR3 DNA sequence: TGTGCCATCAGTGAGCGGAGCTCGAACACCGGGGAGCTGTTTTTT.

This chain joins TRBV29-1 and TRBJ2-5, with TRBD2 as a possible D gene (6 bases). Germline assignment: CDR1 SQVTM and CDR2 ANQGSEA. The V and J ends lost 3 bases and 5 bases respectively, with 10 bases between them. The CDR3 has 12 residues. CDR3 sequence: CSVDIGGETQYF. The CDR3 DNA is TGCAGCGTTGATATTGGGGGGGAGACCCAGTACTTC.

This clonotype has a count of ten or more. This chain connects TRBV2 to TRBJ2-1, with a possible D match to TRBD1 (6 bases). Between the trimmed V and J ends, which lost 6 bases and 8 bases, there was a span of 17 bases. The CDR3 contains 14 residues. The germline gives CDR1 SNHLY, CDR2 FYNNEI. The CDR3 sequence is CASRPGQSVYEQFF. In DNA form, the CDR3 reads TGTGCCAGCAGACCGGGACAATCGGTCTATGAGCAGTTCTTC.

This clonotype was detected many times. The chain couples TRBV6-1 to TRBJ1-2, with a weak D call TRBD1 (5 bases). The CDR3 covers 14 residues. V was shortened by 3 bases and J by 6 bases, with 14 bases between the two germline ends. From germline, CDR1 is MNHNS and CDR2 SASEGT. CDR3: CASSEGDPGDGYTF. The CDR3 region has the DNA TGTGCCAGCAGTGAGGGGGACCCTGGGGATGGCTACACCTTC.

The sample holds many counts of this clonotype. The V call is TRBV28, the J call TRBJ1-2, with no clear D. V lost 5 bases and J lost 0, with 10 bases in between. CDR1 and CDR2 from the germline V gene are MDHEN and SYDVKM. This CDR3 contains 14 residues. The CDR3 loop is CASSLTGTNYGYTF. The CDR3 nucleotides read TGTGCCAGCAGTCTCACCGGGACTAACTATGGCTACACCTTC.

This clonotype was seen many times. V and J are TRBV6-1 and TRBJ1-1; D unresolved. The CDR3 has 16 residues. V lost 4 bases and J lost 0, with 15 bases in between. Germline-derived CDR1 and CDR2 are MNHNS and SASEGT. CDR3 DNA: TGTGCCAGCAGTGGGCCTTGGGAGCCCATGAACACTGAAGCTTTCTTT. This encodes CASSGPWEPMNTEAFF.

This clonotype was detected many times. V gene TRBV20-1 combines with J gene TRBJ2-3; perhaps TRBD1 as D (5 bases). CDR1 is DFQATT, CDR2 SNEGSKA, per germline (reference sequence). The CDR3 spans 14 residues. V was pared by 3 bases and J by 8 bases, with 18 bases between. The CDR3 DNA reads as TGCAGTGCTAGGTTCACAGGTGGGCGAGGTACGCAGTATTTT. Amino acid sequence: CSARFTGGRGTQYF.

A word on this clonotype: At one boundary the junction diverges from the germline segment, which might be a read error. The rearrangement uses TRBV28 and TRBJ2-2; tentative D call: TRBD2 (5 bases). Germline loops: CDR1 MDHEN, CDR2 SYDVKM. This CDR3 region has 15 residues. The CDR3 DNA reads TGTGCCAGCAGTTTACCACAGACGAACACCGGGGAGCTGGTTTTT. The encoded protein is CASSLPQTNTGELVF. The whole variable domain, filled in from reference TRBV28 and TRBJ2-2, reads DVKVTQSSRYLVKRTGEKVFLECVQDMDHENMFWYRQDPGLGLRLIYFSYDVKMKEKGDIPEGYSVSREKKERFSLILESASTNQTSMYLCASSLPQTNTGELVFGEGSRLTVL.